This section outlines one TCR beta chain sequence together with its context. This CDR3 comprises 15 residues. Trimming shortened V by 4 bases and J by 4 bases, and 11 bases separated the two germline ends. Per the germline V gene, CDR1 is SNHLY and CDR2 is FYNNEI. This sample stems from a study of PD-1 blockade in classical Hodgkin lymphoma. Relapse after autologous stem cell transplantation occurred in every patient, and brentuximab vedotin exposure varied. The assay was immunoSEQ multiplex PCR, and TCRdb's table has in-frame clones only and misses some. In the table there are under 95,000 clones, 85% to 95% of which are singletons.

This TCR was recovered from a human donor with classical Hodgkin lymphoma. The sample here was peripheral blood mononuclear cells (PBMCs), taken at baseline. The chain carries TRBV2 and TRBJ2-6, with D unclear. CDR3 coding DNA: TGTGCCAGCAGTGCTACCCGGGCCGGGGCCAACGTCCTGACTTTC. Residues: CASSATRAGANVLTF.